What follows are 8 T cell receptor beta chains derived from one specimen sequenced in a study of response to subunit inactivated influenza vaccine. TCRdb independently ran MiXCR on the RT-PCR reads; one entry per CDR3 protein. Of around 490,000 distinct CDR3 sequences in the sample, around 8% are singletons; the top ten hold 10% to 15%. The sample here was PBMCs from blood, taken less than 30 months after vaccination. Receptors originate from a man aged 45-69 years who received an inactivated influenza vaccine.

The chain couples TRBV4-3 to TRBJ2-7; 7 bases are a match to TRBD1. The trim removed 4 bases at V and 5 bases at J, leaving 8 bases unmatched. Germline V gene sequence: CDR1 LGHNA, CDR2 YSLEER. CDR3 size: 14 residues. The CDR3 sequence: CASSPRQGWDEQYF. The DNA of the CDR3 is TGCGCCAGCAGCCCACGACAGGGATGGGACGAGCAGTACTTC.

This clonotype has a handful of counts. The rearrangement uses TRBV7-2 and TRBJ1-5; D gene ambiguous. V lost 2 bases, J lost 4 bases, and 6 bases lay in between. Germline V gene data show CDR1 as SGHTA and CDR2 as FQGNSA. CDR3 size: 13 residues. CDR3 protein: CASSLRMNQPQHF. CDR3 DNA: TGTGCCAGCAGCTTAAGGATGAATCAGCCCCAGCATTTT.

V and J are TRBV5-1 and TRBJ2-7, with a possible D match to TRBD2 (5 bases). V was shortened by 0 bases and J by 1 base, with 14 bases between the two germline ends. The CDR3 length is 16 residues. CDR1 is SGHRS and CDR2 is YFSETQ in the germline V gene. The CDR3 here is CASSLAIQRFSYEQYF. CDR3 coding DNA: TGCGCCAGCAGCTTGGCCATCCAGCGGTTTTCCTACGAGCAGTACTTC.

This clonotype has a count of ten or more. The rearrangement joins TRBV12-3 or TRBV12-4 to TRBJ2-2; D tentatively fits TRBD1 or TRBD2 (6 bases each). The CDR3 sequence is 16 residues long. Trimming shortened V by 6 bases and J by 5 bases, and 19 bases separated the two germline ends. The CDR3 region is CASRRMTGGLTGELFF. The CDR3 region has the DNA TGTGCCAGCAGGCGTATGACAGGAGGGCTGACCGGGGAGCTGTTTTTT.

This clonotype was found many times. The rearrangement joins TRBV5-1 to TRBJ1-1; D perhaps matches TRBD1 (6 bases). The CDR3 is 16 residues long. V lost 5 bases, J lost 6 bases, and 23 bases lay in between. The V gene's germline CDR1 is SGHRS and CDR2 YFSETQ. The CDR3 DNA is TGCGCCAGCAGAGGGGGGGATCAGTTAGTTTCGGCTGAAGCTTTCTTT. Translation gives CASRGGDQLVSAEAFF.

This clonotype has only a few counts. The CDR3 DNA sequence: TGTGCCATCAGTGACGGGCTCTCCTACGAGCAGTACTTC. It codes for CAISDGLSYEQYF. The rearrangement uses TRBV10-3 and TRBJ2-7; no firm D call. Per germline, CDR1 ENHRY and CDR2 SYGVKD. Deletions cut 3 bases from V and 0 bases from J, with 6 bases between. The CDR3 length is 13 residues.

This clonotype was recorded at least ten times. The V and J genes are TRBV20-1 and TRBJ1-1, with 9 bases identical to TRBD1. From germline, CDR1 is DFQATT and CDR2 SNEGSKA (reference sequence). The CDR3 is made up of 11 amino acids. Trimming at V came to 7 bases and at J to 5 bases, leaving 2 bases not matched to a gene. The CDR3 here is CSGQGGTEAFF. CDR3 sequence (DNA): TGCAGTGGACAGGGGGGTACTGAAGCTTTCTTT.

This clonotype has at least ten counts. The gene calls are TRBV4-2 and TRBJ1-1, with TRBD1 matching 9 bases. Germline V gene lookup returns CDR1 LGHNA and CDR2 YNFKEQ. Trimming at V came to 1 base and at J to 3 bases, leaving 0 bases not matched to a gene. This CDR3 has 14 residues. The chain's CDR3 is CASSQGQGDTEAFF. DNA of the CDR3: TGTGCCAGCAGCCAAGGACAGGGGGACACTGAAGCTTTCTTT.